The source of this T cell receptor (beta chain) is a study of CD8 T cells in ankylosing spondylitis. The germline V gene encodes CDR1 SGHTA and CDR2 FQGTGA. The CDR3 length is 16 residues. With V trimmed by 1 base and J by 3 bases, 5 bases remained unmatched. This clonotype appeared a single time. Via MiXCR, TCRdb re-called the 5' RACE reads, giving one row per CDR3 protein. The repertoire holds some 200,000 distinct CDR3 sequences, with under 30% as singletons. This TCR derives from a male donor with ankylosing spondylitis or in good health (not recorded which). Material for sequencing was blood, either unsorted or a sorted T cell fraction (not recorded which). The chain combines TRBV7-3 with TRBJ2-2; 7 positions match TRBD1. In DNA form, the CDR3 reads TGTGCCAGCAGCTTAAGTGGGACAGCGTACACCGGGGAGCTGTTTTTT. Its translation: CASSLSGTAYTGELFF.